The TCR beta chain described here comes from a study of cytomegalovirus exposure and HLA in healthy donors. Study-wide results and limits: In a later analysis, most CMV-associated TCR beta chains appeared HLA-restricted. Three of the chains that were CMV-associated were confirmed in vitro to be specific for CMV antigens.

On this clone: Its specificity is not known.

A multiplex PCR was run with 60 Vbeta primers and 13 Jbeta primers. Using immunoSEQ multiplex PCR, the repertoire was profiled, and TCRdb retains in-frame clones only, with some absent. The sample has about 110,000 clones; 60% to 80% are singletons. Sequencing was performed on PBMCs. The sequence was obtained from a female donor in good health and CMV-seronegative.

The CDR3 nucleotides are TGTGCCAGCAGGTACCCGGGACAGGGGTCCTACGAGCAGTACTTC. It codes for CASRYPGQGSYEQYF. The chain employs TRBV6-5 and TRBJ2-7; 10 bases are a match to TRBD1. V was pared by 6 bases and J by 1 base, with 6 bases of the junction left unmatched. Germline CDR1 and CDR2: MNHEY and SVGAGI. CDR3 size: 15 residues.